This passage covers 29 T cell receptor beta chains from one sample sequenced in a study of cytomegalovirus exposure and HLA in healthy donors. The PCR made use of 60 Vbeta and 13 Jbeta primers. Measured with immunoSEQ multiplex PCR; TCRdb has only the in-frame clones, and not every one. The sample contains over 150,000 clones, more than 70% of which appear only once. Material: PBMCs. The receptors derive from a woman aged 40 to 49 in good health and CMV-seropositive.

This chain links TRBV27 with TRBJ2-5; D is undetermined. Trimming pared 5 bases from V and 5 bases from J, leaving 15 bases between. Germline V gene data show CDR1 as MNHEY and CDR2 as SMNVEV (reference sequence). This CDR3 comprises 14 residues. This chain's CDR3 is CASSPTRRLETQYF. The CDR3 bases are TGTGCCAGCAGTCCCACGAGGCGGCTGGAGACCCAGTACTTC.

This clone was counted a few times. CDR3 DNA sequence: TGTGCCAGCAGCGTTGGGAGGGGAACTGGGGCCAACGTCCTGACTTTC. Residues: CASSVGRGTGANVLTF. The chain is built from TRBV9 and TRBJ2-6, with 7 bases lining up with TRBD2. Per germline, CDR1 SGDLS and CDR2 YYNGEE. The CDR3 extends over 16 amino acids. V shed 2 bases, J shed 2 bases, and the junction held 4 bases outside the gene matches. Filled out from reference TRBV9 and TRBJ2-6, the complete variable domain reads DSGVTQTPKHLITATGQRVTLRCSPRSGDLSVYWYQQSLDQGLQFLIQYYNGEERAKGNILERFSAQQFPDLHSELNLSSLELGDSALYFCASSVGRGTGANVLTFGAGSRLTVL.

This rearrangement joins TRBV7-8 to TRBJ2-7, with D possibly TRBD2 on 5 matching bases. Germline CDR1 is SGHVS and CDR2 is FQNEAQ. The V and J ends lost 3 bases and 2 bases respectively, with 20 bases between them. This CDR3 is 17 amino acids long. The CDR3 spells CASSFGGSRASTYEQYF. As DNA, the CDR3 is TGTGCCAGCAGCTTCGGTGGGTCGCGGGCCTCAACCTACGAGCAGTACTTC.

This clone was observed a few times. The chain links TRBV27 to TRBJ2-1; weak D call: TRBD1 (6 bases). The V and J ends lost 2 bases and 8 bases respectively, with 10 bases between them. Looked up from germline, CDR1 is MNHEY and CDR2 is SMNVEV (reference sequence). The CDR3 has 13 residues. CDR3 nucleotide sequence: TGTGCCAGCAGTTTAGGGACACCGGATGAGCAGTTCTTC. This codes for CASSLGTPDEQFF.

The chain uses TRBV7-9 and TRBJ1-4; D is possibly TRBD1 (6 bases). Trimming cost V 2 bases and J 5 bases, with 18 bases left between them. Germline V gene lookup returns CDR1 SEHNR and CDR2 FQNEAQ (reference sequence). The CDR3 covers 17 residues. The DNA for the CDR3 is TGTGCCAGCAGCTTAAAGCGAATGACAGGCCTAAATGAAAAACTGTTTTTT. It is translated as CASSLKRMTGLNEKLFF.

V gene TRBV7-9 combines with J gene TRBJ2-6; tentative D call: TRBD2 (6 bases). V was pared by 1 base and J by 4 bases, with 11 bases between. Per the germline V gene, CDR1 is SEHNR and CDR2 is FQNEAQ (reference sequence). The CDR3 totals 16 residues. The CDR3: CASSLVGGAGANVLTF. CDR3 DNA: TGTGCCAGCAGCTTAGTGGGGGGTGCCGGGGCCAACGTCCTGACTTTC.

The chain has TRBV5-1 and TRBJ2-5, with a tentative D call TRBD2 (5 bases). Germline V CDR1 and CDR2: SGHRS, YFSETQ. The CDR3 totals 15 residues. The V gene lost 3 bases and the J gene lost 1 base, with 13 bases spanning the gap. This chain's CDR3 is CASSSSRAGQETQYF. The CDR3 region has the DNA TGCGCCAGCAGCTCCTCGCGCGCGGGCCAAGAGACCCAGTACTTC.

The rearrangement joins TRBV5-1 to TRBJ2-2; 7 bases line up with TRBD1. The V and J ends lost 0 bases and 4 bases, in that order; junction bases with no gene match: 15. Per the germline V gene, CDR1 is SGHRS and CDR2 is YFSETQ. The CDR3 runs to 19 residues. The CDR3 nucleotides are TGCGCCAGCAGCTTGGGTCAATTCTCGACGGGACAGACCACCGGGGAGCTGTTTTTT. It yields the protein CASSLGQFSTGQTTGELFF.

This clone was found a few times. J is TRBJ2-7 and V is TRBV28; TRBD2 is a possible D gene (6 bases). V was clipped by 2 bases and J by 5 bases, with 19 bases between them. From germline, CDR1 is MDHEN and CDR2 SYDVKM. CDR3 size: 16 residues. The CDR3 DNA follows: TGTGCCAGCAGTTTAGGTGGGGGGACTTCGGGAAACGAGCAGTACTTC. Residues: CASSLGGGTSGNEQYF.

The rearrangement links TRBV4-2 to TRBJ2-3; D is possibly TRBD2 (6 bases). The CDR3 contains 15 residues. Trimming left V 5 bases short and J 1 base short, with 13 bases between. The V gene's germline CDR1 is LGHNA and CDR2 YNFKEQ. The CDR3 loop is CASSGLATGTDTQYF. The CDR3 coding sequence is TGTGCCAGCAGCGGGCTAGCGACGGGCACAGATACGCAGTATTTT.

The chain employs TRBV18 and TRBJ2-3; 14 bases line up with TRBD2. Germline V CDR1 and CDR2: KGHSH, LQKENI. V shed 4 bases and J 4 bases; nucleotides not matched to a gene: 13. CDR3 length: 19 residues. CDR3 nucleotide sequence: TGTGCCAGCTCACTAGGACTAGCGGGAGGCCTCGCCAGTCCAGATACGCAGTATTTT. Protein: CASSLGLAGGLASPDTQYF.

This clone has a handful of counts. The rearrangement joins TRBV6-5 to TRBJ1-1; D might be TRBD1 (6 bases). The CDR3 runs 13 residues. Germline lookup yields CDR1 MNHEY and CDR2 SVGAGI. Trimming removed 6 bases from V and 6 bases from J, with 14 bases in between. The CDR3 is CASRNRVRSEAFF. In nucleotides, the CDR3 is TGTGCCAGCAGGAACAGGGTTCGTTCTGAAGCTTTCTTT.

The J gene is TRBJ1-4, the V gene TRBV7-9; TRBD1 is a possible D gene (6 bases). Germline values: CDR1 SEHNR, CDR2 FQNEAQ (reference sequence). This CDR3 contains 13 residues. Trimming stripped 1 base from V and 12 bases from J, with 12 bases between. The CDR3 reads CASSLGGQSELFF. Written as DNA, the CDR3 is TGTGCCAGCAGCTTAGGCGGACAGTCGGAACTGTTTTTT.

The CDR3 coding sequence is TGTGCCAGCAGATGGACAGGGGGGAACACTGAAGCTTTCTTT. Encoded protein: CASRWTGGNTEAFF. The genes are TRBV27 and TRBJ1-1; 10 positions match TRBD1. The V gene end was trimmed by 6 bases and the J gene end by 1 base; junction bases not matched to a gene: 2. The germline CDR1 and CDR2 sequences are MNHEY and SMNVEV (reference sequence). CDR3 length equals 14 residues.

The table lists this clone with a count of one. CDR3 region: CASSFYDRGRLEQYF. In DNA, the CDR3 is TGTGCCAGCAGTTTCTACGACAGGGGGCGCCTCGAGCAGTACTTC. The chain links TRBV28 to TRBJ2-7; TRBD1 matches 10 bases. The CDR3 length is 15 residues. With 3 bases clipped from V and 6 bases from J, the junction kept 8 bases outside the gene matches. Germline-derived CDR1 and CDR2 are MDHEN and SYDVKM.

V gene TRBV19 combines with J gene TRBJ1-2; D gene ambiguous. The CDR3 covers 15 residues. From germline, CDR1 is LNHDA and CDR2 SQIVND (reference sequence). The ends were cut back, 1 base at V and 1 base at J, with 10 bases in the middle. This CDR3 is CASSIVWTRNYGYTF. In nucleotides, the CDR3 is TGTGCCAGTAGTATAGTTTGGACTCGTAACTATGGCTACACCTTC. Combining the CDR3 with reference TRBV19 and TRBJ1-2 gives the whole variable domain DGGITQSPKYLFRKEGQNVTLSCEQNLNHDAMYWYRQDPGQGLRLIYYSQIVNDFQKGDIAEGYSVSREKKESFPLTVTSAQKNPTAFYLCASSIVWTRNYGYTFGSGTRLTVV.

The V and J genes are TRBV10-3 and TRBJ2-7; unclear D gene. The CDR3 totals 15 residues. V lost 6 bases, J lost 0 bases, and 15 bases lay in between. Germline assignment: CDR1 ENHRY and CDR2 SYGVKD. CDR3 coding DNA: TGTGCCATCAGCTCCCATGGTGCTATCTCCTACGAGCAGTACTTC. This codes for CAISSHGAISYEQYF.

This clone has only a few counts. This rearrangement joins TRBV10-2 to TRBJ1-1; D unclear. From germline, CDR1 is WSHSY and CDR2 SAAADI. Trimming left V 4 bases short and J 4 bases short, with 7 bases between. The CDR3 is 12 amino acids. CDR3 DNA: TGCGCCAGCAGTGTAGCGACCACTGAAGCTTTCTTT. This sequence encodes CASSVATTEAFF.

The V and J genes are TRBV20-1 and TRBJ2-3; D not resolved. Per germline, CDR1 DFQATT and CDR2 SNEGSKA (reference sequence). Trimming took 3 bases from V and 6 from J, leaving 7 bases between them. The CDR3 runs to 11 residues. CDR3 amino acids: CSASHSDTQYF. In DNA form, the CDR3 reads TGCAGTGCTAGTCATTCCGATACGCAGTATTTT.

This rearrangement joins TRBV5-6 to TRBJ2-7; 13 bases match TRBD2. The CDR3 has 16 residues. From germline, CDR1 is SGHDT and CDR2 YYEEEE. V lost 4 bases, J lost 1 base, and 5 bases stayed unmatched. The CDR3 DNA reads as TGTGCCAGCAGCACTAGCGGGAGGGCCCGGTCCTACGAGCAGTACTTC. Translating it yields CASSTSGRARSYEQYF.

The gene calls are TRBV5-1 and TRBJ2-5; 9 nucleotides agree with TRBD1. The CDR3 has 13 residues. V lost 3 bases, J lost 4 bases, and 1 base stayed unmatched. The germline CDR1 and CDR2 sequences are SGHRS and YFSETQ. CDR3 bases: TGCGCCAGCAGCTGGGACAGGGCAGAGACCCAGTACTTC. Residues: CASSWDRAETQYF.

The J gene is TRBJ2-3, the V gene TRBV11-2; TRBD2 matches at 10 bases. The CDR3 sequence is 16 residues long. Germline V lookup: CDR1 SGHAT, CDR2 FQNNGV. J lost 3 bases, V lost 1 base, and 4 bases had no gene match. The CDR3 region is CASSLVSGRETDTQYF. The CDR3 DNA reads TGTGCCAGCAGCTTAGTCAGCGGGAGGGAAACAGATACGCAGTATTTT.

The chain joins TRBV28 to TRBJ1-5; D not resolved. The CDR3 is 14 amino acids. Germline lookup yields CDR1 MDHEN and CDR2 SYDVKM. V lost 3 bases to trimming and J lost 1 base, with 7 bases between them. The CDR3 spells CASSFQLSNQPQHF. Here the CDR3 DNA reads TGTGCCAGCAGTTTCCAACTCAGCAATCAGCCCCAGCATTTT.

To note about this clone: The junction does not match germline at one end; this may be a read error. The CDR3 sequence is CASSLDTRTDTQYF. The CDR3 DNA reads as TGCGCCAGCAGTTTGGACACCCGCACAGATACGCAGTATTTT. The rearrangement joins TRBV5-1 to TRBJ2-3; D is perhaps TRBD1 (5 bases). Germline CDR1 is SGHRS and CDR2 is YFSETQ. The CDR3 contains 14 residues. The whole variable domain, remainder taken from reference TRBV5-1 and TRBJ2-3, is KAGVTQTPRYLIKTRGQQVTLSCSPISGHRSVSWYQQTPGQGLQFLFEYFSETQRNKGNFPGRFSGRQFSNSRSEMNVSTLELGDSALYLCASSLDTRTDTQYFGPGTRLTVL.

The chain links TRBV30 to TRBJ1-5; D might be TRBD1 (6 bases). V was clipped by 4 bases and J by 6 bases, with 16 bases between them. The CDR3 extends over 14 amino acids. Germline CDR1 is GTSNPN and CDR2 is SVGIG (reference sequence). The CDR3 coding sequence is TGTGCCTGGACCCCCCGCGGGGGCACTCAGCCCCAGCATTTT. It encodes CAWTPRGGTQPQHF.

The chain carries TRBV27 and TRBJ2-7; 12 bases agree with TRBD2. Germline V lookup: CDR1 MNHEY, CDR2 SMNVEV (reference sequence). Trimming removed 4 bases from V and 5 bases from J; junction bases left unmatched: 15. The CDR3 covers 18 residues. CDR3 sequence reads: CASSSARLGLAGFHEQYF. The CDR3 DNA follows: TGTGCCAGCAGTTCCGCCCGCCTCGGACTAGCGGGATTCCACGAGCAGTACTTC.

The table lists this clone with a few counts. The rearrangement uses TRBV7-9 and TRBJ2-7, with 11 bases lining up with TRBD1. The CDR3 runs to 14 residues. Per the germline V gene, CDR1 is SEHNR and CDR2 is FQNEAQ (reference sequence). V shed 5 bases, J shed 0 bases, and the junction held 0 bases outside the gene matches. This CDR3 reads CASSGQGASYEQYF. CDR3 DNA: TGTGCCAGCAGCGGACAGGGGGCCTCCTACGAGCAGTACTTC. Supplemented by reference TRBV7-9 and TRBJ2-7, the full variable domain reads DTGVSQNPRHKITKRGQNVTFRCDPISEHNRLYWYRQTLGQGPEFLTYFQNEAQLEKSRLLSDRFSAERPKGSFSTLEIQRTEQGDSAMYLCASSGQGASYEQYFGPGTRLTVT.

The chain is built from TRBV6-5 and TRBJ2-1; perhaps TRBD1 as D (6 bases). CDR1 is MNHEY and CDR2 is SVGAGI in the germline V gene. Trimming removed 5 bases from V and 0 bases from J, with 8 bases in between. This CDR3 has 14 residues. The DNA for the CDR3 is TGTGCCAGCAGTCGACAGGTCTCCTACAATGAGCAGTTCTTC. Its protein product is CASSRQVSYNEQFF.

The chain links TRBV5-6 to TRBJ1-4, with 9 bases that match TRBD1. With V trimmed by 4 bases and J by 10 bases, 11 bases remained unmatched. The germline gives CDR1 SGHDT, CDR2 YYEEEE. The length of the CDR3 is 15 residues. DNA of the CDR3: TGTGCCAGCAGCCTCTCGTGGGGACAGGGAGGAAAACTGTTTTTT. The encoded protein is CASSLSWGQGGKLFF.